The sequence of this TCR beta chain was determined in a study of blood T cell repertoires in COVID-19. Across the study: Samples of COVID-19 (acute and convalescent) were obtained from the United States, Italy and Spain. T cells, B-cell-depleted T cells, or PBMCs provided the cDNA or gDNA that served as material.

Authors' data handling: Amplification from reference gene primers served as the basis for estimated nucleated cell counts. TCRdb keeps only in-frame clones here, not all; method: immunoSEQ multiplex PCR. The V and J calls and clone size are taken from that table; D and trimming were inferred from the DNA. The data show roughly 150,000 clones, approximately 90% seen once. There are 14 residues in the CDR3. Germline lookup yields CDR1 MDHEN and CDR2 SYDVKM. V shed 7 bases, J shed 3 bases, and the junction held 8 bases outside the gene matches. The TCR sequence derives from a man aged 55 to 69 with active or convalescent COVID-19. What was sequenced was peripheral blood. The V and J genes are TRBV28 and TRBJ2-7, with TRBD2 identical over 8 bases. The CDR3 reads CASTPAGELYEQYF. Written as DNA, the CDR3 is TGTGCCAGCACCCCAGCGGGGGAGCTCTACGAGCAGTACTTC. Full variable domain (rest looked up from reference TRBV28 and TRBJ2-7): DVKVTQSSRYLVKRTGEKVFLECVQDMDHENMFWYRQDPGLGLRLIYFSYDVKMKEKGDIPEGYSVSREKKERFSLILESASTNQTSMYLCASTPAGELYEQYFGPGTRLTVT.